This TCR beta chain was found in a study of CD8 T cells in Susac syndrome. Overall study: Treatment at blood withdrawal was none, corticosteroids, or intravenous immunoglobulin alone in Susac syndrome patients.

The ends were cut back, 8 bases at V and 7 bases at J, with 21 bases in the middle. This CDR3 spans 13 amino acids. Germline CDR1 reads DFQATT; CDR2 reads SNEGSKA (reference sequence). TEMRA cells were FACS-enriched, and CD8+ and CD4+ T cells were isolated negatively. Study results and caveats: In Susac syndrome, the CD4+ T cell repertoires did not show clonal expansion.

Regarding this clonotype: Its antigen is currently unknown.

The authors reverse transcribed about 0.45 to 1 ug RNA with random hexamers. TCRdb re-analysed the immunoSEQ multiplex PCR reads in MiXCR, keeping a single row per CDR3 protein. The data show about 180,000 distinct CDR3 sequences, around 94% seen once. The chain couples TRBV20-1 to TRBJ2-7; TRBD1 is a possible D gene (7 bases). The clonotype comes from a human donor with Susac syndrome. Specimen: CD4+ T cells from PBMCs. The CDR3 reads CSSPVGGAGEQYF. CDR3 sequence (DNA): TGCAGTTCCCCGGTAGGGGGCGCGGGGGAGCAGTACTTC.